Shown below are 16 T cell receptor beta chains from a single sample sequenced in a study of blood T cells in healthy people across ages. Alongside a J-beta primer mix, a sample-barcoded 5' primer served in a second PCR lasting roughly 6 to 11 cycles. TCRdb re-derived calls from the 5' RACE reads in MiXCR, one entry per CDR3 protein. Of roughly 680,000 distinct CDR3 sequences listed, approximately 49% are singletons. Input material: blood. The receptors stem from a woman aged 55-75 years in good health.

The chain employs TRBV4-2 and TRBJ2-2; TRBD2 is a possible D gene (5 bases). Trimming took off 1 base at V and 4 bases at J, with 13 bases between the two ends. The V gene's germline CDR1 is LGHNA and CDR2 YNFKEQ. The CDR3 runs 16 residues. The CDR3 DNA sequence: TGTGCCAGCAGCCAAGCCCCTAGCTTAAGCACCGGGGAGCTGTTTTTT. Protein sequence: CASSQAPSLSTGELFF.

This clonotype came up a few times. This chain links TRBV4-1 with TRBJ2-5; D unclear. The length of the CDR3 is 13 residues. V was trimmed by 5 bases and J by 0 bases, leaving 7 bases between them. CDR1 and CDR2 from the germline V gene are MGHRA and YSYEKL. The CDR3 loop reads CASSAENQETQYF. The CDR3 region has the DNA TGCGCCAGCAGCGCTGAGAACCAAGAGACCCAGTACTTC.

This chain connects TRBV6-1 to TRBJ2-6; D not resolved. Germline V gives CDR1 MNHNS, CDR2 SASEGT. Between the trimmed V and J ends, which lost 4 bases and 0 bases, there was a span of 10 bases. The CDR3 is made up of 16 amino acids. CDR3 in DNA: TGTGCCAGCAGTGGCCGCCACAACTCTGGGGCCAACGTCCTGACTTTC. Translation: CASSGRHNSGANVLTF.

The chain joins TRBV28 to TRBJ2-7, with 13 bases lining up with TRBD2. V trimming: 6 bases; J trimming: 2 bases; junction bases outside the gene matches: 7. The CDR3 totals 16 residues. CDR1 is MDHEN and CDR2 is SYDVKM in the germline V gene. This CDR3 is CASSLGLAGVTYEQYF. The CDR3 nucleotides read TGTGCCAGCAGCCTTGGACTAGCGGGAGTAACCTACGAGCAGTACTTC.

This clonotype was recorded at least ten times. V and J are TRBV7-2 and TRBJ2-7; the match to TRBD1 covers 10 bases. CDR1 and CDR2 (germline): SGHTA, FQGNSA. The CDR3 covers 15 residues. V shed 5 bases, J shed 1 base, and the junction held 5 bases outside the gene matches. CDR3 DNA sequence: TGTGCCAGCAGCAACCGGGACAGGGGATCCTACGAGCAGTACTTC. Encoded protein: CASSNRDRGSYEQYF. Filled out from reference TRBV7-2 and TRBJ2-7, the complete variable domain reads GAGVSQSPSNKVTEKGKDVELRCDPISGHTALYWYRQSLGQGLEFLIYFQGNSAPDKSGLPSDRFSAERTGGSVSTLTIQRTQQEDSAVYLCASSNRDRGSYEQYFGPGTRLTVT.

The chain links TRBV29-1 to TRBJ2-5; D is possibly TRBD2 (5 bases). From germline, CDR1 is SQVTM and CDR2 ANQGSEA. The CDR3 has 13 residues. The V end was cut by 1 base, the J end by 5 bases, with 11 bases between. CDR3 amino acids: CSVEGVARETQYF. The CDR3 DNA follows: TGCAGCGTTGAAGGGGTAGCGAGGGAGACCCAGTACTTC.

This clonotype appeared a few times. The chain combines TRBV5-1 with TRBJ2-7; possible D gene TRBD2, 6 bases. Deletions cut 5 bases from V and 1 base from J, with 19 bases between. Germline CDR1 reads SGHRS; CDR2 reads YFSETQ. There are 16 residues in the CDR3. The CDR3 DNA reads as TGCGCCAGCAGTCTTCCGGGGGTCGGGTATTCCTACGAGCAGTACTTC. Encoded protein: CASSLPGVGYSYEQYF.

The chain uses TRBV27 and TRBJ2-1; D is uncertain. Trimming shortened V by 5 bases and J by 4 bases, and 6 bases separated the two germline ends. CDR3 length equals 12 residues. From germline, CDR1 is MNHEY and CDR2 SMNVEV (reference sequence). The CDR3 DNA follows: TGTGCCAGCAGTAATGGATACAATGAGCAGTTCTTC. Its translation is CASSNGYNEQFF.

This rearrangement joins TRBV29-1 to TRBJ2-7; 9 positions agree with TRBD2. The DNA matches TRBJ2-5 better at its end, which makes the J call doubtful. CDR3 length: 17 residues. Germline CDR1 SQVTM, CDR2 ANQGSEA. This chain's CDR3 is CSGGRWGLAGNLETQYF. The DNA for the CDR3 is TGCAGCGGAGGGAGGTGGGGGCTAGCGGGAAATTTAGAGACCCAGTACTTC.

The CDR3 is CASSPSGSLDTQYF. Written as DNA, the CDR3 is TGTGCCAGCAGCCCAAGCGGGAGTCTAGATACGCAGTATTTT. The chain carries TRBV11-2 and TRBJ2-3; 8 nucleotides align to TRBD2. J was trimmed by 5 bases and V by 5 bases; bases with no gene match: 6. The CDR3 contains 14 residues. Germline V lookup: CDR1 SGHAT, CDR2 FQNNGV.

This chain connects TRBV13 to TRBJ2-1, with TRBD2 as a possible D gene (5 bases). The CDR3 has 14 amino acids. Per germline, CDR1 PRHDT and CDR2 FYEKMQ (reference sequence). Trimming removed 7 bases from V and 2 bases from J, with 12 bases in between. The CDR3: CASNRGRTYNEQFF. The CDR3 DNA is TGTGCCAGCAACCGAGGGCGGACCTACAATGAGCAGTTCTTC.

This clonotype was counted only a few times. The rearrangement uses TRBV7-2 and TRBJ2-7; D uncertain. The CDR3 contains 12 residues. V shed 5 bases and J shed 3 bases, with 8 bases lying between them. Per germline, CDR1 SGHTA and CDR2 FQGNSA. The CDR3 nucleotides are TGTGCCAGCAGCGCAGGTTACTACGAGCAGTACTTC. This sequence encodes CASSAGYYEQYF.

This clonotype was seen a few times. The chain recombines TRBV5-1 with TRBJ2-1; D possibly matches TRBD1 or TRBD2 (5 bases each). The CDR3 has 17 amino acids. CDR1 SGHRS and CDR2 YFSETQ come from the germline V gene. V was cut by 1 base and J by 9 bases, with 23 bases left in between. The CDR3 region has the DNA TGCGCCAGCAGCTTGTTAAATCCGGGGACCGATGGGATTGAGCAGTTCTTC. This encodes CASSLLNPGTDGIEQFF.

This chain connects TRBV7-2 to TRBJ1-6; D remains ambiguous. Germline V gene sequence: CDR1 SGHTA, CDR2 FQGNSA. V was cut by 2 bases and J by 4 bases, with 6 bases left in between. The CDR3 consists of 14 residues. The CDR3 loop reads CASSLRWYNSPLHF. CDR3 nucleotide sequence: TGTGCCAGCAGCTTACGGTGGTATAATTCACCCCTCCACTTT. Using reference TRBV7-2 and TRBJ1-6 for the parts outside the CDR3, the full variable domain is GAGVSQSPSNKVTEKGKDVELRCDPISGHTALYWYRQSLGQGLEFLIYFQGNSAPDKSGLPSDRFSAERTGGSVSTLTIQRTQQEDSAVYLCASSLRWYNSPLHFGNGTRLTVT.

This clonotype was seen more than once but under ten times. The CDR3 here is CASSPSTGGVYEQYF. CDR3 sequence (DNA): TGTGCCAGCAGCCCGTCGACAGGGGGCGTTTACGAGCAGTACTTC. This rearrangement joins TRBV7-2 to TRBJ2-7, with TRBD1 matching over 10 bases. Per the germline V gene, CDR1 is SGHTA and CDR2 is FQGNSA. The CDR3 is made up of 15 amino acids. The V and J ends lost 5 bases and 4 bases, in that order; junction bases with no gene match: 8.

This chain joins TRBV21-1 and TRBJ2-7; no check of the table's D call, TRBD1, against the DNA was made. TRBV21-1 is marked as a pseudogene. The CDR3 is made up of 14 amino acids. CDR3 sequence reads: CASGDRDIPYEQYF. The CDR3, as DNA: TGTGCCAGCGGAGACAGGGATATTCCCTACGAGCAGTACTTC.